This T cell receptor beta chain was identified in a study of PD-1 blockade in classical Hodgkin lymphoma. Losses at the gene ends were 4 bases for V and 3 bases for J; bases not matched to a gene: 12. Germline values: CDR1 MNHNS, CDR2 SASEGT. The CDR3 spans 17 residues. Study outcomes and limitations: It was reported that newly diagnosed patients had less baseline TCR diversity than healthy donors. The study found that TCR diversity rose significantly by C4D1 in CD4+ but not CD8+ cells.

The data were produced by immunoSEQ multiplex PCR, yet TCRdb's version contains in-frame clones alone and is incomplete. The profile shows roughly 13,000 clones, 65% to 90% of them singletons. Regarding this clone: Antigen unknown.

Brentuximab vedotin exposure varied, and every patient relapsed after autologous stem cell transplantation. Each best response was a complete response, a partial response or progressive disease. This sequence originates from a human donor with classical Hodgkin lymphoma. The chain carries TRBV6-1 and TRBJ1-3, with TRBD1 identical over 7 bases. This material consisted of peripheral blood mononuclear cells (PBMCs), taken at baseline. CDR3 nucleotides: TGTGCCAGCAGTGCGTCGACAGGGCTCCTTCTTGGAAACACCATATATTTT. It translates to CASSASTGLLLGNTIYF.